Listed below are T cell receptor beta chains from one sample, sequenced in a study of neoadjuvant anti-PD-1 for oral cavity cancer. The method was immunoSEQ multiplex PCR; TCRdb's version includes in-frame clones alone and lacks a portion of them. Of about 79,000 clones listed, around four fifths are singletons. The sequencing here drew on PBMCs, taken before nivolumab (anti-PD-1) treatment. These receptors were obtained from a person between 40 and 79 years old with oral cavity squamous cell carcinoma. CDR3s include the opening cysteine and the closing phenylalanine or tryptophan. The D gene is left open where the match is weak. The size entry is marked missing in some rows and otherwise reads once, few, many or a size class.

d_gene: TRBD1
v_gene: TRBV5-4
j_gene: TRBJ2-3
abundance: few
len: 16
CDR3aa: CASSAGQGGLADTQYF
CDR3nt: TGTGCCAGCAGCGCTGGACAGGGCGGGCTCGCAGATACGCAGTATTTT

d_gene: NA
v_gene: TRBV5-6
j_gene: TRBJ2-7
abundance: NA
len: 13
CDR3aa: CASSLQQSYEQYF
CDR3nt: TGTGCCAGCAGCTTGCAACAGTCCTACGAGCAGTACTTC

d_gene: NA
v_gene: TRBV13
j_gene: TRBJ2-4
abundance: NA
len: 14
CDR3aa: CASSLGTGRGIQYF
CDR3nt: TGTGCCAGCAGCTTAGGCACTGGGCGAGGGATTCAGTACTTC

d_gene: TRBD1
v_gene: TRBV2
j_gene: TRBJ2-3
abundance: NA
len: 14
CDR3aa: CASTSQGAGDTQYF
CDR3nt: TGTGCCAGCACCTCTCAGGGGGCCGGAGATACGCAGTATTTT

d_gene: NA
v_gene: TRBV14
j_gene: TRBJ1-5
abundance: NA
len: 13
CDR3aa: CASSQFSNQPQHF
CDR3nt: TGTGCCAGCAGCCAGTTCAGCAATCAGCCCCAGCATTTT

d_gene: NA
v_gene: TRBV2
j_gene: TRBJ1-6
abundance: NA
len: 12
CDR3aa: CASSPIGSPLHF
CDR3nt: TGTGCCAGCAGTCCGATTGGTTCACCCCTCCACTTT

d_gene: NA
v_gene: TRBV4-1
j_gene: TRBJ2-7
abundance: NA
len: 12
CDR3aa: CASGNRAYEQYF
CDR3nt: TGCGCCAGCGGGAACAGGGCGTACGAGCAGTACTTC

d_gene: NA
v_gene: TRBV18
j_gene: TRBJ2-7
abundance: NA
len: 15
CDR3aa: CASSPPLGGSYEQYF
CDR3nt: TGTGCCAGCTCACCACCTCTAGGGGGCTCCTACGAGCAGTACTTC

d_gene: TRBD1
v_gene: TRBV10-1
j_gene: TRBJ2-7
abundance: NA
len: 14
CDR3aa: CASSAWTGGGEQYF
CDR3nt: TGCGCCAGCAGTGCCTGGACAGGGGGTGGCGAGCAGTACTTC

d_gene: TRBD2
v_gene: TRBV6-5
j_gene: TRBJ2-7
abundance: NA
len: 15
CDR3aa: CASSYSTSGSYEQYF
CDR3nt: TGTGCCAGCAGTTATTCAACTAGCGGTTCCTACGAGCAGTACTTC

d_gene: NA
v_gene: TRBV7-2
j_gene: TRBJ2-1
abundance: NA
len: 15
CDR3aa: CASSLGGGHYNEQFF
CDR3nt: TGTGCCAGCAGCTTAGGGGGGGGACACTACAATGAGCAGTTCTTC

d_gene: NA
v_gene: TRBV5-4
j_gene: TRBJ1-3
abundance: NA
len: 15
CDR3aa: CASSLAGGAGNTIYF
CDR3nt: TGTGCCAGCAGCTTGGCCGGGGGGGCCGGAAACACCATATATTTT

d_gene: NA
v_gene: TRBV6-1
j_gene: TRBJ1-1
abundance: few
len: 12
CDR3aa: CASISLTWDAFF
CDR3nt: TGTGCCAGCATTAGTCTCACCTGGGATGCTTTCTTT

d_gene: TRBD2
v_gene: TRBV19
j_gene: TRBJ2-4
abundance: NA
len: 16
CDR3aa: CASRGLAALAKNIQYF
CDR3nt: TGTGCCAGTAGGGGACTAGCTGCACTGGCCAAAAACATTCAGTACTTC

d_gene: TRBD1
v_gene: TRBV4-1
j_gene: TRBJ2-7
abundance: NA
len: 14
CDR3aa: CASSPGTGSYEQYF
CDR3nt: TGCGCCAGCAGCCCGGGGACAGGGTCCTACGAGCAGTACTTC

d_gene: NA
v_gene: TRBV6-1
j_gene: TRBJ1-5
abundance: NA
len: 13
CDR3aa: CASNKELNQPQHF
CDR3nt: TGTGCCAGCAACAAGGAGCTCAATCAGCCCCAGCATTTT

d_gene: TRBD2
v_gene: TRBV30
j_gene: TRBJ2-7
abundance: NA
len: 16
CDR3aa: CAWSQSWTSAKKEQYF
CDR3nt: TGTGCCTGGAGTCAATCCTGGACTAGCGCGAAAAAGGAGCAGTACTTC

d_gene: TRBD2
v_gene: TRBV5-1
j_gene: TRBJ2-7
abundance: NA
len: 18
CDR3aa: CASTLFPSSGRTSYEQYF
CDR3nt: TGCGCCAGCACCCTTTTCCCCTCTAGCGGGCGCACCTCCTACGAGCAGTACTTC

d_gene: NA
v_gene: TRBV27
j_gene: TRBJ1-5
abundance: few
len: 14
CDR3aa: CASSLPDRGSPQHF
CDR3nt: TGTGCCAGCAGTTTACCAGACAGAGGGAGCCCCCAGCATTTT